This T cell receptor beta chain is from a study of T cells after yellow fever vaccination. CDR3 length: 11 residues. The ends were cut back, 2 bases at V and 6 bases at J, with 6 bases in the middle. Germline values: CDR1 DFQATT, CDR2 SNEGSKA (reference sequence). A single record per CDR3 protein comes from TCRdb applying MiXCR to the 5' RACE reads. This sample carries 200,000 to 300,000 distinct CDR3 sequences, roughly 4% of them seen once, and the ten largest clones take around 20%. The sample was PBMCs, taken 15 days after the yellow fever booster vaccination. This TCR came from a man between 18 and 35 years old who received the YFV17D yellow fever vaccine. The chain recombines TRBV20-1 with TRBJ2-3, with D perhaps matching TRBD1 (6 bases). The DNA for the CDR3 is TGCAGTGCTAGACAGGGGGATACGCAGTATTTT. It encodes CSARQGDTQYF.